Shown below are 28 T cell receptor beta chains from a single sample sequenced in a study of shared clonotypes between healthy human individuals. The protocol was immunoSEQ multiplex PCR, while the TCRdb copy is restricted to in-frame clones and leaves out a portion. The sample records around 500,000 clones, roughly 85% being singletons. Sequencing was done on a sample of PBMCs. The receptors stem from a woman aged 40 to 55 in good health. Some clones in this sample may be carry-over from other donors' samples.

In regard to this clone: This sample also contains other DNA sequences that code for the same CDR3. The chain has TRBV2 and TRBJ2-7, with D unclear. The V end lost 5 bases, the J end lost 0 bases, and 5 bases lay between the germline ends. Germline loops: CDR1 SNHLY, CDR2 FYNNEI. This CDR3 spans 12 amino acids. DNA of the CDR3: TGTGCCAGCAGTTGGGACTCCTACGAGCAGTACTTC. Residues: CASSWDSYEQYF.

This clone appeared a few times. The CDR3 protein is CASSVGETQYF. The CDR3 DNA is TGTGCCAGCAGTGTTGGAGAGACCCAGTACTTC. The rearrangement links TRBV28 to TRBJ2-5; no clear D. Trimming stripped 5 bases from V and 4 bases from J, with 5 bases between. This CDR3 region has 11 residues. Germline CDR1 is MDHEN and CDR2 is SYDVKM.

The rearrangement joins TRBV7-8 to TRBJ2-1; no firm D call. The CDR3 has 15 residues. Trimming took off 0 bases at V and 4 bases at J, with 10 bases between the two ends. Germline V gives CDR1 SGHVS, CDR2 FQNEAQ. CDR3 DNA: TGTGCCAGCAGCTTAGCGGCGGTACGATACAATGAGCAGTTCTTC. Translation gives CASSLAAVRYNEQFF.

Many counts were recorded for this clone. CDR3 sequence: CASSWRGRSDTQYF. CDR3 bases: TGTGCCAGCAGTTGGCGCGGGAGGTCAGATACGCAGTATTTT. This sequence joins TRBV7-3 and TRBJ2-3; 8 bases agree with TRBD2. CDR3 length: 14 residues. Germline trimming cut 6 bases from V and 4 bases from J; bases unmatched to any gene: 6. Germline CDR1 SGHTA, CDR2 FQGTGA.

This clone was counted once. The chain combines TRBV4-3 with TRBJ2-7, with D uncertain. Trimming removed 4 bases at V and 6 bases at J, with 19 bases between. The CDR3 is made up of 15 amino acids. In germline, CDR1 is LGHNA, CDR2 YSLEER. The CDR3 DNA reads TGCGCCAGCAGCCCTCACATAGGGCCTATAGTCGAGCAGTACTTC. Translation: CASSPHIGPIVEQYF.

The chain carries TRBV5-1 and TRBJ1-4; TRBD1 agrees at 9 bases. The CDR3 is made up of 15 amino acids. The J segment lost 8 bases and the V segment lost 4 bases, leaving 9 bases of the junction unmatched. Germline V gene data show CDR1 as SGHRS and CDR2 as YFSETQ. The CDR3 DNA reads TGCGCCAGCAGCATCCTACAGGGGGCAGGGGAAAAACTGTTTTTT. This codes for CASSILQGAGEKLFF.

In this sample, this clone turned up once. In DNA, the CDR3 is TGTGCCTGGAGTGTACTGGGGCTGATCTCCTACGAGCAGTACTTC. Its translation: CAWSVLGLISYEQYF. V is TRBV30 and J is TRBJ2-7; TRBD1 is a possible D gene (5 bases). Germline CDR1 is GTSNPN and CDR2 is SVGIG (reference sequence). With 0 bases removed from V and 0 bases from J, the gap between germline ends came to 12 bases. This CDR3 spans 15 amino acids.

This clone has only a few counts. The rearrangement links TRBV30 to TRBJ2-7, with D tentatively TRBD1 (5 bases). The germline V gene encodes CDR1 GTSNPN and CDR2 SVGIG (reference sequence). The V and J ends lost 0 bases and 7 bases respectively, with 16 bases between them. CDR3 length equals 14 residues. CDR3 residues: CAWSVSGGTGEQYF. DNA of the CDR3: TGTGCCTGGAGTGTATCCGGCGGCACAGGAGAGCAGTACTTC.

The chain links TRBV7-8 to TRBJ1-4, with 8 positions matching TRBD1. Germline CDR1 SGHVS, CDR2 FQNEAQ. Trimming cost V 1 base and J 5 bases; bases outside gene matches: 9. The CDR3 covers 17 residues. The CDR3 is CASSLVGGTGGNEKLFF. CDR3 nucleotides: TGTGCCAGCAGCTTAGTGGGCGGGACAGGTGGGAATGAAAAACTGTTTTTT.

The chain recombines TRBV18 with TRBJ2-5, with D possibly TRBD1 on 6 matching bases. CDR1 KGHSH and CDR2 LQKENI come from the germline V gene. V was shortened by 3 bases and J by 4 bases, with 15 bases between the two germline ends. The CDR3 loop spans 15 amino acids. CDR3 in amino acids: CASSPVPGEVETQYF. In nucleotides, the CDR3 is TGTGCCAGCTCACCGGTCCCAGGGGAAGTAGAGACCCAGTACTTC.

This chain joins TRBV15 and TRBJ2-1; D gene ambiguous. The CDR3 contains 13 residues. Germline V CDR1 and CDR2: LNHNV, YYDKDF (reference sequence). The ends were cut back, 0 bases at V and 9 bases at J, with 9 bases in the middle. The CDR3 is CATSRDVDGEQFF. CDR3 sequence (DNA): TGTGCCACCAGCAGAGATGTAGACGGTGAGCAGTTCTTC. The entire variable domain, with the rest obtained from reference TRBV15 and TRBJ2-1, is as follows: DAMVIQNPRYQVTQFGKPVTLSCSQTLNHNVMYWYQQKSSQAPKLLFHYYDKDFNNEADTPDNFQSRRPNTSFCFLDIRSPGLGDTAMYLCATSRDVDGEQFFGPGTRLTVL.

This sequence joins TRBV7-6 and TRBJ2-1; no firm D call. The CDR3 length is 14 residues. V lost 5 bases to trimming and J lost 3 bases, with 11 bases between them. CDR1 and CDR2 from the germline V gene are SGHVS and FNYEAQ. The CDR3 DNA reads TGTGCCAGCAGCCCGAGACGGAGCTACAATGAGCAGTTCTTC. As protein: CASSPRRSYNEQFF.

V usage is TRBV29-1 and J usage is TRBJ2-5, with 9 bases aligning to TRBD2. The J call may be in error: the DNA end matches TRBJ2-7 better. The V gene's germline CDR1 is SQVTM and CDR2 ANQGSEA. This CDR3 comprises 14 residues. CDR3 DNA: TGCAGCGTCGGCGGGGTTAGCGGGAGCGACGAGCAGTACTTC. It translates to CSVGGVSGSDEQYF.

The V and J genes are TRBV5-1 and TRBJ2-3; the match to TRBD2 covers 9 bases. Germline lookup yields CDR1 SGHRS and CDR2 YFSETQ. Germline trimming cut 0 bases from V and 6 bases from J; bases unmatched to any gene: 8. The CDR3 totals 16 residues. This CDR3 reads CASSLGNSGSEDTQYF. The CDR3 DNA reads TGCGCCAGCAGCTTGGGGAATAGCGGGAGTGAGGATACGCAGTATTTT.

Only a few counts were recorded for this clone. This chain connects TRBV9 to TRBJ1-2; D gene ambiguous. The CDR3 length is 13 residues. V was pared by 0 bases and J by 4 bases, with 7 bases between. The V gene's germline CDR1 is SGDLS and CDR2 YYNGEE. The CDR3, as DNA: TGTGCCAGCAGCGTAGACATCTTCTATGGCTACACCTTC. Translation: CASSVDIFYGYTF.

Only a few counts were recorded for this clone. The chain combines TRBV5-5 with TRBJ2-7; 7 bases align to TRBD1. The CDR3 length is 14 residues. The germline CDR1 and CDR2 sequences are SGHKS and YYEKEE (reference sequence). V was clipped by 1 base and J by 6 bases; unmatched bases: 7. CDR3 region: CASSLHQGVTEQYF. CDR3 in DNA: TGTGCCAGCAGCTTGCACCAGGGGGTAACCGAGCAGTACTTC.

The chain is built from TRBV27 and TRBJ2-2; 8 bases align to TRBD1. The germline V gene has CDR1 MNHEY and CDR2 SMNVEV (reference sequence). The CDR3 loop spans 15 amino acids. V shed 4 bases and J 4 bases; nucleotides not matched to a gene: 5. The CDR3 sequence: CASSSRTGSTGELFF. The DNA for the CDR3 is TGTGCCAGCAGTTCCCGGACAGGGAGCACCGGGGAGCTGTTTTTT.

CDR3 protein: CASSLWGRRTSGREETQYF. CDR3 DNA: TGTGCCAGCAGCTTGTGGGGGAGAAGGACTAGCGGGAGGGAAGAGACCCAGTACTTC. This rearrangement joins TRBV5-4 to TRBJ2-5; 15 positions match TRBD2. V trimming: 1 base; J trimming: 3 bases; junction bases outside the gene matches: 10. CDR3 length equals 19 residues. Germline V gene sequence: CDR1 SGHNT, CDR2 YYREEE (reference sequence). The full variable domain, in which reference TRBV5-4 and TRBJ2-5 provide the parts outside the CDR3, is ETGVTQSPTHLIKTRGQQVTLRCSSQSGHNTVSWYQQALGQGPQFIFQYYREEENGRGNFPPRFSGLQFPNYSSELNVNALELDDSALYLCASSLWGRRTSGREETQYFGPGTRLLVL.

With regard to this clone: This CDR3 is missing its conserved last phenylalanine or tryptophan, likely due to a read error. The V call is TRBV7-9, the J call TRBJ1-5; weak D call: TRBD1 (5 bases). Germline V CDR1 and CDR2: SEHNR, FQNEAQ (reference sequence). This CDR3 has 14 amino acids. Trimming removed 5 bases from V and 2 bases from J, with 10 bases in between. The CDR3 sequence is CASSPGDGNQPQHL. CDR3 nucleotide sequence: TGTGCCAGCAGCCCGGGGGATGGCAATCAGCCCCAGCATCTT.

The chain recombines TRBV5-5 with TRBJ2-7, with 9 bases that match TRBD1. Germline CDR1 reads SGHKS; CDR2 reads YYEKEE (reference sequence). Trimming cost V 0 bases and J 1 base; bases outside gene matches: 11. The CDR3 runs to 18 residues. The CDR3 nucleotides are TGTGCCAGCAGCTTGGGGACAGGGGCACTGAGGGGTTCCTACGAGCAGTACTTC. Translated, it gives CASSLGTGALRGSYEQYF.

This clone is a singleton in its sample. V gene TRBV28 combines with J gene TRBJ2-3; no clear D. This CDR3 comprises 16 residues. V was shortened by 4 bases and J by 3 bases, with 17 bases between the two germline ends. CDR1 is MDHEN, CDR2 SYDVKM, per germline. The CDR3 region is CASSSRWSSTTDTQYF. CDR3 DNA: TGTGCCAGCAGTTCCCGTTGGTCGTCTACTACAGATACGCAGTATTTT.

There are many counts of this clone. This sample also contains other DNA sequences that code for the same CDR3. The chain joins TRBV5-1 to TRBJ2-3, with a possible D match to TRBD2 (6 bases). The germline V and J ends were trimmed by 4 bases and 2 bases, with 11 bases remaining between them. Per the germline V gene, CDR1 is SGHRS and CDR2 is YFSETQ. This CDR3 spans 14 amino acids. The CDR3 sequence: CASSREYSTDTQYF. CDR3 nucleotide sequence: TGCGCCAGCAGCCGGGAGTACTCCACAGATACGCAGTATTTT.

This clone was picked up a small number of times. Different DNA sequences within this sample yield the same CDR3. This chain connects TRBV6-4 to TRBJ1-2; D is perhaps TRBD1 (6 bases). The CDR3 extends over 15 amino acids. Germline lookup yields CDR1 MRHNA and CDR2 SNTAGT. The ends were cut back, 3 bases at V and 8 bases at J, with 19 bases in the middle. The CDR3 sequence: CASSELPGGAGGYTF. CDR3 coding DNA: TGTGCCAGCAGTGAGCTGCCCGGGGGCGCGGGGGGCTACACCTTC.

The V call is TRBV7-2, the J call TRBJ1-1, with 7 bases aligning to TRBD1. The trim removed 5 bases at V and 5 bases at J, leaving 5 bases unmatched. Per the germline V gene, CDR1 is SGHTA and CDR2 is FQGNSA. This CDR3 comprises 13 residues. The CDR3 region has the DNA TGTGCCAGCAGCATAAACAGGGGAACTGAAGCTTTCTTT. It codes for CASSINRGTEAFF.

Here the CDR3 reads CASTPRGIQPQHF. The CDR3 nucleotides read TGTGCCAGCACCCCGAGGGGAATTCAGCCCCAGCATTTT. The V and J genes are TRBV28 and TRBJ1-5, with D tentatively TRBD1 (5 bases). This CDR3 spans 13 amino acids. Between the trimmed V and J ends, which lost 7 bases and 6 bases, there was a span of 13 bases. CDR1 is MDHEN and CDR2 is SYDVKM in the germline V gene.

This clone was observed many times. This sample includes further DNA sequences coding for the same CDR3. V usage is TRBV27 and J usage is TRBJ1-2; D gene unclear. Germline lookup yields CDR1 MNHEY and CDR2 SMNVEV (reference sequence). The CDR3 is 14 residues long. The ends were cut back, 2 bases at V and 0 bases at J, with 7 bases in the middle. CDR3 in DNA: TGTGCCAGCAGTTTACGCGGCCCTAACTATGGCTACACCTTC. Its translation is CASSLRGPNYGYTF.

The chain links TRBV18 to TRBJ1-2; D remains unclear. The CDR3 consists of 16 residues. Trimming left V 3 bases short and J 9 bases short, with 23 bases between. The V gene's germline CDR1 is KGHSH and CDR2 LQKENI. The CDR3 sequence is CASSPGPKGLSISYTF. CDR3 coding DNA: TGTGCCAGCTCACCTGGGCCCAAGGGCTTATCCATTAGCTACACCTTC.

The genes are TRBV7-9 and TRBJ2-1, with TRBD2 identical over 8 bases. Germline trimming cut 1 base from V and 8 bases from J; bases unmatched to any gene: 4. Germline lookup yields CDR1 SEHNR and CDR2 FQNEAQ (reference sequence). The CDR3 extends over 14 amino acids. The CDR3 DNA reads TGTGCCAGCAGCTTAGGACCGCGGGGGGATGAGCAGTTCTTC. Translating gives CASSLGPRGDEQFF.